The 18 T cell receptor beta chains reported below all come from one sample, sequenced in a study of T cells in Graves' hyperthyroidism and ophthalmopathy. TCR beta CDR3 regions were amplified from RNA transcripts. TCR CDR3 regions were first amplified by RT-PCR with HTBI primers. TCRdb independently ran MiXCR on the multiplex PCR reads; one entry per CDR3 protein. The data show approximately 720,000 distinct CDR3 sequences, over 15% seen once. The sequencing input was blood. The receptors derive from a woman in her fifties or sixties with Graves' hyperthyroidism that later progressed to Graves' ophthalmopathy.

This rearrangement joins TRBV10-3 to TRBJ1-2, with D maybe TRBD1 (5 bases). This CDR3 is built from 13 residues. The germline CDR1 and CDR2 sequences are ENHRY and SYGVKD. V was clipped by 3 bases and J by 4 bases, with 9 bases between them. CDR3 residues: CAISDQGLYGYTF. CDR3 nucleotide sequence: TGTGCCATCAGTGACCAGGGCCTCTATGGCTACACCTTC.

J is TRBJ2-5 and V is TRBV18; 11 bases align to TRBD2. The junction had 7 bases not matched to a gene; V was cut back by 1 base and J by 3 bases. Germline V gives CDR1 KGHSH, CDR2 LQKENI. This CDR3 comprises 17 residues. This CDR3 reads CASSPLLVAGGEETQYF. The CDR3 DNA sequence: TGTGCCAGCTCACCACTCCTCGTAGCGGGGGGGGAAGAGACCCAGTACTTC.

In its sample, this clonotype was seen a few times. V is TRBV2 and J is TRBJ1-3; D gene uncertain. The length of the CDR3 is 12 residues. V was pared by 10 bases and J by 5 bases, with 12 bases between. Germline V gene lookup returns CDR1 SNHLY and CDR2 FYNNEI. The CDR3 loop reads CATRGGRNTIYF. The CDR3 DNA sequence: TGTGCCACCCGGGGAGGCCGAAACACCATATATTTT. The entire variable domain, with the rest obtained from reference TRBV2 and TRBJ1-3, is as follows: EPEVTQTPSHQVTQMGQEVILRCVPISNHLYFYWYRQILGQKVEFLVSFYNNEISEKSEIFDDQFSVERPDGSNFTLKIRSTKLEDSAMYFCATRGGRNTIYFGEGSWLTVV.

This clonotype was picked up many times. The chain joins TRBV7-8 to TRBJ2-1; 8 positions agree with TRBD2. The ends lost 5 bases at V and 3 bases at J; junction bases unmatched: 6. This CDR3 region has 15 residues. Germline values: CDR1 SGHVS, CDR2 FQNEAQ. The CDR3 bases are TGTGCCAGCAGCAGGACCGGGACTAGCTACAATGAGCAGTTCTTC. Translating it yields CASSRTGTSYNEQFF.

This clonotype was seen a few times. The chain recombines TRBV27 with TRBJ1-6; D remains ambiguous. Germline assignment: CDR1 MNHEY and CDR2 SMNVEV (reference sequence). The CDR3 runs 17 residues. Trimming pared 0 bases from V and 4 bases from J, leaving 13 bases between. CDR3 sequence (DNA): TGTGCCAGCAGTTTATCGGGGTCCGGTGTATATAATTCACCCCTCCACTTT. It yields the protein CASSLSGSGVYNSPLHF.

This clonotype was picked up a small number of times. The chain recombines TRBV10-1 with TRBJ2-1, with D possibly TRBD1 on 6 matching bases. With 5 bases removed from V and 6 bases from J, the gap between germline ends came to 11 bases. Germline CDR1 WNHNN, CDR2 SYGVQD (reference sequence). CDR3 length: 13 amino acids. The CDR3 DNA is TGCGCCAGCAGTTCACAGGGTTCCAATGAGCAGTTCTTC. Residues: CASSSQGSNEQFF.

This clonotype has at least ten counts. In DNA form, the CDR3 reads TGTGCCAGCAGCCCAGGGACAGGGAGAGGTGGCTACACCTTC. It specifies CASSPGTGRGGYTF. The chain carries TRBV7-2 and TRBJ1-2; 9 nucleotides agree with TRBD1. The CDR3 loop spans 14 amino acids. Germline CDR1 is SGHTA and CDR2 is FQGNSA. V was pared by 5 bases and J by 7 bases, with 8 bases of the junction left unmatched. The complete variable domain, with remaining parts taken from reference TRBV7-2 and TRBJ1-2, reads GAGVSQSPSNKVTEKGKDVELRCDPISGHTALYWYRQSLGQGLEFLIYFQGNSAPDKSGLPSDRFSAERTGGSVSTLTIQRTQQEDSAVYLCASSPGTGRGGYTFGSGTRLTVV.

Ten or more counts support this clonotype. The chain recombines TRBV20-1 with TRBJ1-1; D is unclear. The CDR3 sequence is 15 residues long. Germline-derived CDR1 and CDR2 are DFQATT and SNEGSKA (reference sequence). V was clipped by 3 bases and J by 0 bases, with 14 bases between them. The CDR3 region is CSASQLRQMNTEAFF. The CDR3 DNA reads TGCAGTGCTAGTCAGCTACGGCAGATGAACACTGAAGCTTTCTTT.

The chain recombines TRBV19 with TRBJ1-2; D perhaps matches TRBD1 (6 bases). The length of the CDR3 is 11 residues. From germline, CDR1 is LNHDA and CDR2 SQIVND (reference sequence). V dropped 5 bases and J dropped 13 bases, with 14 bases sitting between them. CDR3 DNA sequence: TGTGCCAGTAGTTCCCGGACAGATCGCACCTTC. It encodes CASSSRTDRTF.

This chain joins TRBV13 and TRBJ2-7, with 8 bases aligning to TRBD2. The junction had 4 bases not matched to a gene; V was cut back by 3 bases and J by 3 bases. The germline CDR1 and CDR2 sequences are PRHDT and FYEKMQ (reference sequence). This CDR3 region has 14 residues. The CDR3 is CASSFGGGDYEQYF. CDR3 coding DNA: TGTGCCAGCAGCTTCGGGGGGGGCGACTACGAGCAGTACTTC.

The V and J genes are TRBV9 and TRBJ1-1; D possibly corresponds to TRBD1 (5 bases). The V gene's germline CDR1 is SGDLS and CDR2 YYNGEE. Trimming left V 3 bases short and J 1 base short, with 22 bases between. CDR3 size: 18 residues. As DNA, the CDR3 is TGTGCCAGCAGCGCGAACCCTCTTTTACAGGCCGAGAACACTGAAGCTTTCTTT. It codes for CASSANPLLQAENTEAFF. Supplemented by reference TRBV9 and TRBJ1-1, the full variable domain reads DSGVTQTPKHLITATGQRVTLRCSPRSGDLSVYWYQQSLDQGLQFLIQYYNGEERAKGNILERFSAQQFPDLHSELNLSSLELGDSALYFCASSANPLLQAENTEAFFGQGTRLTVV.

This clonotype was observed a handful of times. This chain connects TRBV4-2 to TRBJ2-1; 10 bases agree with TRBD2. CDR1 and CDR2 (germline): LGHNA, YNFKEQ. This CDR3 contains 14 residues. Losses at the gene ends were 4 bases for V and 9 bases for J; bases not matched to a gene: 6. CDR3 sequence (DNA): TGTGCCAGCAGCCGGGGAACTAGCGGGGCTGAGCAGTTCTTC. This gives the protein CASSRGTSGAEQFF.

This clonotype was detected only a few times. The J gene is TRBJ2-1, the V gene TRBV5-1; D remains ambiguous. The CDR3 covers 14 residues. CDR1 and CDR2 from the germline V gene are SGHRS and YFSETQ. V lost 0 bases and J lost 6, with 10 bases in between. For the CDR3, the DNA is TGCGCCAGCAGCTTGGATGGCAGAGGCAATGAGCAGTTCTTC. It encodes CASSLDGRGNEQFF.

This clonotype came up a few times. The chain carries TRBV10-3 and TRBJ1-1; D unclear. Trimming took 10 bases from V and 3 from J, leaving 15 bases between them. The germline gives CDR1 ENHRY, CDR2 SYGVKD. The CDR3 runs 13 residues. CDR3 nucleotides: TGTGCCAACCGACGCATGGTTGACACTGAAGCTTTCTTT. Translation: CANRRMVDTEAFF.

This clonotype has only a few counts. The chain recombines TRBV12-3 or TRBV12-4 with TRBJ2-3; D possibly corresponds to TRBD2 (5 bases). The CDR3 has 13 amino acids. The V gene lost 8 bases and the J gene lost 7 bases, with 16 bases spanning the gap. The CDR3 DNA sequence: TGTGCCAGCTTGGACTCAGCTATGTATACGCAGTATTTT. Translation: CASLDSAMYTQYF.

Ten or more counts support this clonotype. CDR3 nucleotide sequence: TGTGCCAGCAGCCAAGGAGGCTATGGCTACACCTTC. Translated, it gives CASSQGGYGYTF. This chain joins TRBV14 and TRBJ1-2; D unclear. The germline gives CDR1 SGHDN, CDR2 FVKESK. The CDR3 is 12 amino acids. Trimming took off 1 base at V and 4 bases at J, with 4 bases between the two ends.

At least ten counts were recorded for this clonotype. The chain carries TRBV5-6 and TRBJ1-2; tentative D call: TRBD1 (5 bases). The CDR3 length is 13 residues. CDR1 is SGHDT, CDR2 YYEEEE, per germline. Trimming removed 3 bases from V and 6 bases from J, with 12 bases in between. CDR3 amino acids: CASSYGTPNGYTF. CDR3 coding DNA: TGTGCCAGCAGCTACGGGACTCCCAATGGCTACACCTTC.

The sample holds many counts of this clonotype. This chain connects TRBV12-3 or TRBV12-4 to TRBJ1-2, with unresolved D. With 2 bases removed from V and 3 bases from J, the gap between germline ends came to 22 bases. The CDR3 has 18 residues. The CDR3 here is CASSLTLSRAPDDYGYTF. The CDR3 DNA sequence: TGTGCCAGCAGTTTAACCCTGTCCCGGGCCCCGGACGACTATGGCTACACCTTC.